Listed below are T cell receptor beta chains from one sample, sequenced in a study of blood T cells in healthy people across ages. One entry per CDR3 protein, called by TCRdb with MiXCR from the 5' RACE reads. The sample shows fewer than 2 million distinct CDR3 sequences, 30% to 40% of them seen only once. The sample consisted of blood. The receptors shown here come from a human donor in good health. Both conserved end residues are part of each CDR3. The D gene is left open where the match is weak. The size entry is marked missing in some rows and otherwise reads once, few, many or a size class.

j_call	v_call	d_call	clone_size	cdr3_length	cdr3_nt	cdr3_aa
TRBJ2-5	TRBV12-3/TRBV12-4	.	few	13	TGTGCCAGCAGTAAACTAGAGGTAGAGACCCAGTACTTC	CASSKLEVETQYF
TRBJ2-5	TRBV28	.	few	14	TGTGCCAGCAGCCTACTAGACCTACAAGAGACCCAGTACTTC	CASSLLDLQETQYF
TRBJ2-7	TRBV7-2	.	.	16	TGTGCCAGCAGCTTATTTGGGGGGCGGAGTGGGTACGTGCAGTACTTC	CASSLFGGRSGYVQYF
TRBJ2-1	TRBV7-2	.	.	12	TGTGCCAGCAGCAGAAGCCCGGGTGAGCAGTTCTTC	CASSRSPGEQFF
TRBJ1-5	TRBV12-3/TRBV12-4	.	few	13	TGTGCCAGCAGTTTAGAGGGTACTCAGCCCCAGCATTTT	CASSLEGTQPQHF
TRBJ1-1	TRBV10-3	.	.	14	TGTGCCATCAGTGAGGTTCTTGGGGGCACTGAAGCTTTCTTT	CAISEVLGGTEAFF
TRBJ2-5	TRBV2	TRBD1	.	14	TGTGCCAGCGGTGGACAGGGTCGGTATGTGACCCAGTACTTC	CASGGQGRYVTQYF
TRBJ2-1	TRBV7-9	.	.	16	TGTGCCAGCAGCTTCAACGACAGAACCCTCGGAGACGAGCAGTTCTTC	CASSFNDRTLGDEQFF
TRBJ2-1	TRBV9	TRBD2	few	18	TGTGCCAGCAGCGGAAGTATCGGACTAGCGGGGGGAAACAATGAGCAGTTCTTC	CASSGSIGLAGGNNEQFF
TRBJ2-5	TRBV30	TRBD1	.	16	TGTGCCTGGAGTGTACATGGTACAGGGGGCGGGGAGACCCAGTACTTC	CAWSVHGTGGGETQYF
TRBJ2-5	TRBV5-1	.	.	15	TGCGCCAGCAGCGCGGATGGGGGATCGGCAGAGACCCAGTACTTC	CASSADGGSAETQYF
TRBJ1-2	TRBV29-1	.	few	11	TGCAGCGTTAGTACCCAAGGGAGCTACACCTTC	CSVSTQGSYTF
TRBJ1-2	TRBV11-2	TRBD1	few	17	TGTGCCAGCGGCCCCCCTGGAGGGGGCGCAGCCCACTATGGCTACACCTTC	CASGPPGGGAAHYGYTF
TRBJ1-1	TRBV27	.	once	15	TGTGCCAGCAGCGATCCGGGACGCGGGAGCACTGAAGCTTTCTTT	CASSDPGRGSTEAFF
TRBJ1-1	TRBV7-6	.	.	14	TGTGCCAGCAGCCCTACAGGGTTGAGCGCTGAAGCTTTCTTT	CASSPTGLSAEAFF
TRBJ2-1	TRBV6-5	TRBD1	few	19	TGTGCCAGCAGTTCTCTGGGACAGGGTCGTCTTAGCTCCTACAATGAGCAGTTCTTC	CASSSLGQGRLSSYNEQFF
TRBJ1-5	TRBV24-1	TRBD1	.	17	TGTGCCACCAGTGATTCCGGGACAGGGAGGGGCAATCAGCCCCAGCATTTT	CATSDSGTGRGNQPQHF
TRBJ1-2	TRBV6-5	.	.	15	TGTGCCAGCATCCCTGGGGGAGGAAACCACTATGGCTACACCTTC	CASIPGGGNHYGYTF
TRBJ1-4	TRBV6-5	TRBD1	few	14	TGTGCCAGCAGTTACGAGGGGGCTGGAGAAAAGCTGTTTTTT	CASSYEGAGEKLFF
TRBJ1-5	TRBV7-2	TRBD1	.	17	TGTGCCAGCAGCTTATTACAGGGGGCTGAGGAGAATCAGCCCCAGCATTTT	CASSLLQGAEENQPQHF
TRBJ2-4	TRBV5-4	.	.	15	TGTGCCAGCAGCTGGAGACGCCAGGGGGAGGACATTCAGTACTTC	CASSWRRQGEDIQYF
TRBJ1-5	TRBV6-6	.	few	16	TGTGCCAGCGGCGGAGAGGGTTCGGGGAGCAATCAGCCCCAGCATTTT	CASGGEGSGSNQPQHF
TRBJ2-7	TRBV3-1	.	.	15	TGTGCCAGCAGCCAAGCGGTGGTTCCCTCCTACGAGCAGTACTTC	CASSQAVVPSYEQYF
TRBJ1-1	TRBV29-1	.	few	15	TGCAGCGTTGCTGGGGGGGTCGAGAGGAACACTGAAGCTTTCTTT	CSVAGGVERNTEAFF
TRBJ2-7	TRBV28	.	.	15	TGTGCCAGCAGTTTAATAGGGCAGGTTACTTACGAGCAGTACTTC	CASSLIGQVTYEQYF
TRBJ2-5	TRBV20-1	TRBD2	few	15	TGCAGTGCTAGTGATCCTAGCGGGACGCAAGAGACCCAGTACTTC	CSASDPSGTQETQYF
TRBJ1-4	TRBV24-1	.	.	12	TGTGCCACCAGTGATACGGACCAAAAACTGTTTTTT	CATSDTDQKLFF
TRBJ2-5	TRBV5-5	TRBD2	few	14	TGTGCCAGCAGTCGGGACTACTATCAAGAGACCCAGTACTTC	CASSRDYYQETQYF
TRBJ2-5	TRBV6-5	.	.	15	TGTGCCGGCAGACCCATGACCAGCGGTCAAGAGACCCAGTACTTC	CAGRPMTSGQETQYF
TRBJ1-1	TRBV20-1	TRBD1	many	14	TGCAGTTCCAACAGGGGGGAGTCGAACACTGAAGCTTTCTTT	CSSNRGESNTEAFF
TRBJ1-2	TRBV6-2/TRBV6-3	.	few	15	TGTGCCAGCAGTTACTCGGGGCAGGGCGTAGGTGGCTACACCTTC	CASSYSGQGVGGYTF
TRBJ1-2	TRBV6-2/TRBV6-3	.	.	15	TGTGCCAGCAGTAGTCCCGGGTTCTCCCACTATGGCTACACCTTC	CASSSPGFSHYGYTF
TRBJ2-7	TRBV7-9	.	few	13	TGTGCCAGCAGCTTCCCATTCTCCTACGAGCAGTACTTC	CASSFPFSYEQYF
TRBJ1-2	TRBV2	.	few	12	TGTGCCAGCAGAGCGGCCCGTCATGGCTACACCTTC	CASRAARHGYTF
TRBJ2-1	TRBV20-1	TRBD2	.	15	TGCAGTTCACGCCCTCCTAGCGGGGCCTACAATGAGCAGTTCTTC	CSSRPPSGAYNEQFF
TRBJ1-4	TRBV4-3	.	.	15	TGCGTCAGCAGCTCAACAGGGTGGGCTAATGAAAAACTGTTTTTT	CVSSSTGWANEKLFF
TRBJ2-3	TRBV20-1	TRBD2	many	15	TGCAGTGCTACGTCCCACGGGGGGGCAGAAGATACGCAGTATTTT	CSATSHGGAEDTQYF
TRBJ2-7	TRBV20-1	.	.	14	TGCAGTGCTAGAGATCAACCGAGTACCTACGAGCAGTACTTC	CSARDQPSTYEQYF
TRBJ2-7	TRBV2	TRBD2	few	15	TGTGCCAGCAGTCGGACTAGCGGACTTTCCTACGAGCAGTACTTC	CASSRTSGLSYEQYF
TRBJ1-4	TRBV28	.	few	12	TGTGCCAGCTGGCAAACTAATGAAAAACTGTTTTTT	CASWQTNEKLFF
TRBJ2-1	TRBV20-1	.	.	13	TGCAGTGCTAGAGTCCTGGACTACAATGAGCAGTTCTTC	CSARVLDYNEQFF
TRBJ1-2	TRBV15	.	.	17	TGTGCCACCAGCAGTTATCGGAGTGGCAGCGTAAACTATGGCTACACCTTC	CATSSYRSGSVNYGYTF
TRBJ2-5	TRBV6-1	TRBD1	.	12	TGTGCCAGCAGGCAGGGGGCACGGGAGCAGTACTTC	CASRQGAREQYF
TRBJ2-7	TRBV12-3/TRBV12-4	.	few	12	TGTGCCAGCAAGCGCAGTCCCTACGAGCAGTACTTC	CASKRSPYEQYF
TRBJ1-1	TRBV15	TRBD1	.	15	TGTGCCACCAGCAGGGTACAGGGGGCTCGCACTGAAGCTTTCTTT	CATSRVQGARTEAFF
TRBJ1-2	TRBV4-3	.	.	15	TGCGCCAGCAGCCAAGACCCTGGTGCGAGCTATGGCTACACCTTC	CASSQDPGASYGYTF
TRBJ2-4	TRBV12-3/TRBV12-4	.	few	19	TGTGCCAGCAGTTATTTTTGGGGGACAGACGGGGGGGCCAAAAACATTCAGTACTTC	CASSYFWGTDGGAKNIQYF
TRBJ2-7	TRBV7-2	.	.	14	TGTGCCAGCAGCTTCCAGGGGACCCTCTACGAGCAGTACTTC	CASSFQGTLYEQYF
TRBJ2-6	TRBV6-1	.	.	14	TGTGCCAACAGGGAACAGGCTGGGGCCAACGTCCTGACTTTC	CANREQAGANVLTF
TRBJ1-1	TRBV6-5	.	.	13	TGTGCCAGCACACGGGGGCTTCACACTGAAGCTTTCTTT	CASTRGLHTEAFF
TRBJ2-1	TRBV4-2	TRBD1	.	15	TGTGCCAGCAGCCAAGATCGGATGACAGGGAATGAGCAGTTCTTC	CASSQDRMTGNEQFF
TRBJ2-7	TRBV28	.	.	16	TGTGCCAGCAGTTTCCCGACAGGGAGGACTTCCTACGAGCAGTACTTC	CASSFPTGRTSYEQYF
TRBJ1-5	TRBV7-2	.	.	14	TGTGCCAGCAGCTCCGAGGGGGGGAATCAGCCCCAGCATTTT	CASSSEGGNQPQHF
TRBJ2-3	TRBV7-9	.	.	13	TGTGCCAGCAGCTTAGCGACAATGGATACGCAGTATTTT	CASSLATMDTQYF
TRBJ1-2	TRBV4-3	.	.	20	TGCGCCAGCAGCCAAGTGCCCTCGGGGCCTGAACATATGGGACTCTATGGCTACACCTTC	CASSQVPSGPEHMGLYGYTF
TRBJ2-3	TRBV7-3	.	.	14	TGTGCCAGCAGCCCCCGGGACTTCACAGATACGCAGTATTTT	CASSPRDFTDTQYF
TRBJ2-3	TRBV7-3	TRBD2	few	18	TGTGCCAGCAGCCAAGCCCCTGGAGCGGGGCCTAACACAGATACGCAGTATTTT	CASSQAPGAGPNTDTQYF
TRBJ1-5	TRBV28	.	few	13	TGTGCCAGCAGGGGTTTGGGGAATCAGCCCCAGCATTTT	CASRGLGNQPQHF
TRBJ2-7	TRBV14	.	.	15	TGTGCCAGCAGCCTGCAACTCGGCAGGGCCTACGAGCAGTACTTC	CASSLQLGRAYEQYF